This T cell receptor beta chain was captured in a study of T cell repertoires in cytomegalovirus infection. In the study overall: CMV epitopes, recently identified HLA-C-restricted and well-studied HLA-B-restricted, were used. It can be stated that public TCR beta signatures indicated CMV infection as well as a matching HLA type.

CDR1 is SGDLS and CDR2 is YYNGEE in the germline V gene. Trimming stripped 0 bases from V and 1 base from J, with 9 bases between. The CDR3 has 15 amino acids. Overall study findings and caveats: In two of eight donors, the top clonotype was HLA-C-restricted CMV-specific. Summed frequency of public TCR beta families distinguished CMV carriers with the relevant HLA.

Concerning this clonotype: Its antigen is still unknown.

TCRdb called the reads again in MiXCR, with one record for every CDR3 protein. The sample holds 570,000 or so distinct CDR3 sequences, 40% seen once. The rearrangement joins TRBV9 to TRBJ2-3; D call uncertain. The sequence was obtained from a human donor in good health (CMV status not recorded). Some clones in this sample may be carry-over from other donors' samples. The source material was cultured PBMCs, sampled from culture after CMV antigen stimulation. DNA for the CDR3: TGTGCCAGCAGCGTAGGTACCCTACGCACAGATACGCAGTATTTT. Translation: CASSVGTLRTDTQYF.